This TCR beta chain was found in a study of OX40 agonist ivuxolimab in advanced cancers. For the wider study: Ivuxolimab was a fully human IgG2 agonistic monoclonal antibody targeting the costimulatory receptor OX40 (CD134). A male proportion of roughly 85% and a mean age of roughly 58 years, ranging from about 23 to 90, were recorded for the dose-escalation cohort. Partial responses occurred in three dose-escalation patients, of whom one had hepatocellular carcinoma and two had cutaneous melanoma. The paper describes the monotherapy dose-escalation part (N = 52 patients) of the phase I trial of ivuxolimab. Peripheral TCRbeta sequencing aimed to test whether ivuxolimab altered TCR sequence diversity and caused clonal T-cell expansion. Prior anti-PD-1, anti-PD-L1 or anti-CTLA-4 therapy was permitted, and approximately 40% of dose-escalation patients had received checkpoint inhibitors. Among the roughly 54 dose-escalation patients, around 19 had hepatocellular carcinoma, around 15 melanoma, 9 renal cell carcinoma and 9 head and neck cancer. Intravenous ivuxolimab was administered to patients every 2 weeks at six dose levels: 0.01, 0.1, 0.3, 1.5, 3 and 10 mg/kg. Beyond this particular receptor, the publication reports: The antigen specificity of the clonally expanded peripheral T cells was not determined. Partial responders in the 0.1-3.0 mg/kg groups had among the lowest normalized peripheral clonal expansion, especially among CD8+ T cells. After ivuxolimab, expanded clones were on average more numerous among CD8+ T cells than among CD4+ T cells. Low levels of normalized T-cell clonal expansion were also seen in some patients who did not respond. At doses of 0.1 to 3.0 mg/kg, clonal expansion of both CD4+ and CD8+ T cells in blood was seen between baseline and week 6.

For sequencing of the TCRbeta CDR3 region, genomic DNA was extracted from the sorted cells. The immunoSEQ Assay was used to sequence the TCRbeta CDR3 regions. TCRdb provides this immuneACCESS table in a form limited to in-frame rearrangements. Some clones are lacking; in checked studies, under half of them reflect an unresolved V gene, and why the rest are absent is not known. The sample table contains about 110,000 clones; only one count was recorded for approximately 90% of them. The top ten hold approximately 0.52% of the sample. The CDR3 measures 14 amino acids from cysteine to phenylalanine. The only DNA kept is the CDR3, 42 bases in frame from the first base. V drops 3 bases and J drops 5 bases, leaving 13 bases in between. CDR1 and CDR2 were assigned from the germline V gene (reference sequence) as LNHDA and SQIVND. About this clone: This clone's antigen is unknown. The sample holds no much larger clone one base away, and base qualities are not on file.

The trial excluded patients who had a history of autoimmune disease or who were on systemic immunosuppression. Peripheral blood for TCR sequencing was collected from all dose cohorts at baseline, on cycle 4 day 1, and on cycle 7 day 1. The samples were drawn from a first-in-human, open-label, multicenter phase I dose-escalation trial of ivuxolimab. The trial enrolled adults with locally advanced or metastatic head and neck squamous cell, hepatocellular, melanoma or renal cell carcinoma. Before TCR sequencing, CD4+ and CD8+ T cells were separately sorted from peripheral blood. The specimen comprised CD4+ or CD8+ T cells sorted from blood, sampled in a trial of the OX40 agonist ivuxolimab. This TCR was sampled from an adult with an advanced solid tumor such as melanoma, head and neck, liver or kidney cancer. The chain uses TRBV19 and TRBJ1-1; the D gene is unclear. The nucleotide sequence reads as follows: TGTGCCAGTAGTATTTTAGCTGAGAGGACTGAAGCTTTCTTT. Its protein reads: CASSILAERTEAFF.